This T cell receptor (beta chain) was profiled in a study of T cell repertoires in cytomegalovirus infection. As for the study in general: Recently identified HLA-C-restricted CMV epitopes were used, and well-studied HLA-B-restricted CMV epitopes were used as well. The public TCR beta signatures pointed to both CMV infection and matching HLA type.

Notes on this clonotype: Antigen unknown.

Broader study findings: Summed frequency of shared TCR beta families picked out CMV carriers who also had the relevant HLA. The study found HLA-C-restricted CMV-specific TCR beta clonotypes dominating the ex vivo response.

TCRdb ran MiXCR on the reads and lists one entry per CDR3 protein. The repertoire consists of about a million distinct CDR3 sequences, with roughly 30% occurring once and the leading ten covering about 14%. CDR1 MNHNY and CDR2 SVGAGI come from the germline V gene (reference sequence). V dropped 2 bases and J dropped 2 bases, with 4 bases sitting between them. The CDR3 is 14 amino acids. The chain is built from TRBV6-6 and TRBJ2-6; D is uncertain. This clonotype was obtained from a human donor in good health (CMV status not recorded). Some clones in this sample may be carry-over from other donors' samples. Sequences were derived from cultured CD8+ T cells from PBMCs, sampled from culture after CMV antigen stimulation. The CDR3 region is CASSYLTGANVLTF. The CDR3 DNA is TGTGCCAGCAGTTACCTCACTGGGGCCAACGTCCTGACTTTC.